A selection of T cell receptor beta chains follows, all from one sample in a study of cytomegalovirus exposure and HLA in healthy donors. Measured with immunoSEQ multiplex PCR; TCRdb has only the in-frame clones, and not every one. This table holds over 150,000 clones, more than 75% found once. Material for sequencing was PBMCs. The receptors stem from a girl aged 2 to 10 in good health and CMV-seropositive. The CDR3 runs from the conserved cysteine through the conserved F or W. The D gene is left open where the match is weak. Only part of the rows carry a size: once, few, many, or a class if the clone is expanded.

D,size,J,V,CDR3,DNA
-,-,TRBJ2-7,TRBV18,CASSPNSRQISYEQYF,TGTGCCAGCTCACCCAATTCCCGACAGATTTCCTACGAGCAGTACTTC
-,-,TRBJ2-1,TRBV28,CASSYLHPGEQFF,TGTGCCAGCAGTTACCTCCACCCAGGGGAGCAGTTCTTC
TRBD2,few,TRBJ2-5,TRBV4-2,CASSQDLPSGRGETQYF,TGTGCCAGCAGCCAAGATCTCCCCAGCGGGAGAGGAGAGACCCAGTACTTC
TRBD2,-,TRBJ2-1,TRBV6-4,CASSDSFREGRYQAGGGQFF,TGTGCCAGCAGTGACTCTTTCCGGGAGGGCCGCTATCAGGCAGGAGGTGGGCAGTTCTTC
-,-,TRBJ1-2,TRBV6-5,CASSPGPGYDYTF,TGTGCCAGCAGTCCAGGTCCAGGGTATGACTACACCTTC
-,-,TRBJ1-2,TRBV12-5,CASGLVLNGLVDGYTF,TGTGCTAGTGGTTTGGTACTTAATGGGCTTGTGGATGGCTACACCTTC
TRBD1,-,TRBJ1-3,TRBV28,CASSLDRATGNTIYF,TGTGCCAGCAGTTTGGACAGGGCAACTGGAAACACCATATATTTT
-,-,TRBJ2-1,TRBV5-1,CASSPGSYNEQFF,TGCGCCAGCAGCCCCGGCTCCTACAATGAGCAGTTCTTC
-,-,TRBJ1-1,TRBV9,CASSVGGYGTEAFF,TGTGCCAGCAGCGTAGGTGGGTACGGGACTGAAGCTTTCTTT
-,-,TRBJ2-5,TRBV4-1,CASSLPGRRETQYF,TGCGCCAGCAGCCTTCCAGGGAGGAGGGAGACCCAGTACTTC
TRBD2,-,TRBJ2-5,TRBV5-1,CASSLRALAGYQETQYF,TGCGCCAGCAGCTTACGGGCTCTAGCGGGATACCAAGAGACCCAGTACTTC
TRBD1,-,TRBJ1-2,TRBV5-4,CASSGGRGDYGYTF,TGTGCCAGCAGCGGGGGCAGGGGGGACTATGGCTACACCTTC
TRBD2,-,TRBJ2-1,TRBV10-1,CASSEPTSGRDEQFF,TGCGCCAGCAGTGAGCCGACTAGCGGGAGGGATGAGCAGTTCTTC
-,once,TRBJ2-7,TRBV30,CAWRGPSSYEQYF,TGTGCCTGGAGGGGCCCCAGCTCCTACGAGCAGTACTTC
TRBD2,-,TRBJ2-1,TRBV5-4,CASSPGGTRTNEQFF,TGTGCCAGCAGCCCCGGCGGGACTAGGACCAATGAGCAGTTCTTC
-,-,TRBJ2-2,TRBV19,CASSSRIYNTGELFF,TGTGCCAGTAGTTCGAGGATCTACAACACCGGGGAGCTGTTTTTT
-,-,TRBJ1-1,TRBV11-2,CASSLSGGTEAFF,TGTGCCAGCAGCTTATCGGGGGGGACTGAAGCTTTCTTT